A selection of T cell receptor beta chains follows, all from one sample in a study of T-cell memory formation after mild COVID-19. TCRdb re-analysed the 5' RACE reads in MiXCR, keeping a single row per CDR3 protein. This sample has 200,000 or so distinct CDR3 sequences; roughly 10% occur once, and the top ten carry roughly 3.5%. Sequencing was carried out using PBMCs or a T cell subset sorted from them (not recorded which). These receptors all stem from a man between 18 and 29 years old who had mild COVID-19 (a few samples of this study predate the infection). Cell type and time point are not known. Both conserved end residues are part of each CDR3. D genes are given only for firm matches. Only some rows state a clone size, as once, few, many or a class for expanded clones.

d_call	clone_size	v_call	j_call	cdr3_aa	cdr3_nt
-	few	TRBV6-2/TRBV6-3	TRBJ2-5	CASSYSVGLLIQETQYF	TGTGCCAGCAGTTACTCAGTGGGATTACTCATACAAGAGACCCAGTACTTC
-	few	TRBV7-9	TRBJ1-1	CASSRGEGGTEAFF	TGTGCCAGCAGCCGGGGGGAAGGGGGCACTGAAGCTTTCTTT
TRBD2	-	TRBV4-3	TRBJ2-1	CASSRNPPSGGPYNEQFF	TGCGCCAGCAGCCGCAATCCCCCTAGCGGGGGTCCCTACAATGAGCAGTTCTTC
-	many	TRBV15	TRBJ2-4	CATSRELTLIAKNIQYF	TGTGCCACCAGCAGAGAATTGACTTTAATAGCCAAAAACATTCAGTACTTC
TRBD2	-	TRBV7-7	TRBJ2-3	CASSLLAGGTTDTQYF	TGTGCCAGCAGTTTACTAGCGGGGGGAACCACAGATACGCAGTATTTT
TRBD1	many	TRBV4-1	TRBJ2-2	CASSRETGANTGELFF	TGCGCCAGCAGCCGAGAGACAGGGGCGAACACCGGGGAGCTGTTTTTT
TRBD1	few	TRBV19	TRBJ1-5	CASSGWAGGRQPQHF	TGTGCCAGTAGTGGGTGGGCAGGGGGCCGTCAGCCCCAGCATTTT
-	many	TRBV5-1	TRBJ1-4	CASSFLEGSEKLFF	TGCGCCAGCAGCTTCCTAGAGGGGAGTGAAAAACTGTTTTTT
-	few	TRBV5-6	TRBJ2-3	CASSSYYRGDTQYF	TGTGCCAGCAGCTCCTACTATCGAGGAGATACGCAGTATTTT
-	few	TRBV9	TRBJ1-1	CASSPYPQGEAFF	TGTGCCAGCAGCCCCTACCCACAGGGTGAAGCTTTCTTT
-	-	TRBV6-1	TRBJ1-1	CASSEVGAMAFF	TGTGCCAGCAGTGAAGTGGGGGCGATGGCTTTCTTT
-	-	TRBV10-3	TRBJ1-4	CAISRGDEKLFF	TGTGCCATCAGCAGGGGAGACGAAAAACTGTTTTTT
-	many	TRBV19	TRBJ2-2	CASAGANTGELFF	TGTGCCAGTGCAGGGGCTAACACCGGGGAGCTGTTTTTT
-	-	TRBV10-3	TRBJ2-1	CAISVFLDSYNEQFF	TGTGCCATCAGTGTCTTCCTCGATTCCTACAATGAGCAGTTCTTC
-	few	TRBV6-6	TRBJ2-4	CASSYSFPPPENIQYF	TGTGCCAGCAGTTACTCGTTCCCACCCCCGGAAAACATTCAGTACTTC
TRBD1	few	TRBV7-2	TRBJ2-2	CASSRDRATGELFF	TGTGCCAGCAGTCGGGACAGGGCTACCGGGGAGCTGTTTTTT
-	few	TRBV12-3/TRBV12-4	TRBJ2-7	CASSLGPQREQYF	TGTGCCAGCAGTTTAGGGCCTCAGCGCGAGCAGTACTTC
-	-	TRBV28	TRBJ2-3	CASTSRGYTQYF	TGTGCCAGCACCTCTAGGGGTTATACGCAGTATTTT
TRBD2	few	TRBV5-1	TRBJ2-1	CASSLVAGGNNEQFF	TGCGCCAGCAGCTTGGTGGCGGGGGGGAACAATGAGCAGTTCTTC
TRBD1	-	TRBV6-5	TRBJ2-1	CASTSGQGVGEQFF	TGTGCCAGCACCTCGGGACAGGGGGTCGGTGAGCAGTTCTTC
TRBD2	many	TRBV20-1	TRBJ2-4	CSARETGRNIQYF	TGCAGTGCTAGAGAAACCGGGAGGAACATTCAGTACTTC
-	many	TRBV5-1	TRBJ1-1	CASSLRQLDLNTEAFF	TGCGCCAGCAGCTTGAGGCAGCTAGATTTGAACACTGAAGCTTTCTTT
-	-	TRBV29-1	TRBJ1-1	CSVVLDGYTEAFF	TGCAGCGTCGTGTTGGACGGCTACACTGAAGCTTTCTTT
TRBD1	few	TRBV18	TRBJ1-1	CATRGDTEAFF	TGTGCCACCAGGGGGGACACTGAAGCTTTCTTT
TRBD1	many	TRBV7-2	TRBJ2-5	CASSRDRGLETQYF	TGTGCCAGCAGCCGGGACAGGGGGCTGGAGACCCAGTACTTC
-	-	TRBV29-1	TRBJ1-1	CSVEPETNTEAFF	TGCAGCGTTGAGCCAGAGACGAACACTGAAGCTTTCTTT
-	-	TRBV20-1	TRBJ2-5	CSTISEGSSQETQYF	TGCAGTACCATTTCGGAAGGGTCGTCCCAAGAGACCCAGTACTTC
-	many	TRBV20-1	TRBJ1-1	CSAREVIGPDTEAFF	TGCAGTGCTAGAGAAGTAATCGGGCCGGACACTGAAGCTTTCTTT
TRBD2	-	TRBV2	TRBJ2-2	CASSGRLAFSGELFF	TGTGCCAGCAGTGGGCGACTAGCGTTTAGCGGGGAGCTGTTTTTT
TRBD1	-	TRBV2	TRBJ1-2	CASRRTGLYGYTF	TGTGCCAGCAGAAGGACAGGACTCTATGGCTACACCTTC
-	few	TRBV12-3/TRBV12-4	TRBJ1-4	CASSLGPPGREKLFF	TGTGCCAGCAGTTTAGGGCCTCCGGGTCGGGAAAAACTGTTTTTT
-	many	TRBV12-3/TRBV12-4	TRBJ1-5	CASSPVSQPQHF	TGTGCCAGCAGTCCTGTGAGTCAGCCCCAGCATTTT
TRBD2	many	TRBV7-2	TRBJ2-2	CASSLVAGGGTGELFF	TGTGCCAGCAGCTTAGTGGCGGGGGGGGGCACCGGGGAGCTGTTTTTT
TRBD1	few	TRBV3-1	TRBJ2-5	CASSQFTGGKTQYF	TGTGCCAGCAGCCAATTTACAGGGGGAAAGACCCAGTACTTC
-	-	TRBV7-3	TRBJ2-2	CASSSVATGELFF	TGTGCCAGCAGCTCTGTAGCCACCGGGGAGCTGTTTTTT
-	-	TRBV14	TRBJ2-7	CASSQGQQGDYEQYF	TGTGCCAGCAGCCAAGGTCAACAGGGCGACTACGAGCAGTACTTC
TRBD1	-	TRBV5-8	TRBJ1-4	CASRTGTENEKLFF	TGTGCCAGCAGAACCGGGACAGAAAATGAAAAACTGTTTTTT